The subject of this entry is one TCR beta chain. Its antigen is as yet unknown. The sample originates from a study of T-cell memory formation after mild COVID-19. The germline CDR1 and CDR2 sequences are LNHDA and SQIVND (reference sequence). V was trimmed by 8 bases and J by 7 bases, leaving 20 bases between them. The CDR3 spans 15 residues. Study findings and constraints: CD4+ contracting clones lay mainly in CM and EM, CD8+ ones in EMRA. Clones that shrank (day 15 to 85) were balanced CD4/CD8, whereas later expanders leaned CD4+. The authors did not confirm SARS-CoV-2 specificity of second-wave clones peaking day 37.

5'RACE primed at constant segments yielded TCR alpha and TCR beta cDNA libraries bearing sample barcodes and UMIs. TCRdb recomputed calls from the 5' RACE reads with MiXCR, one row per CDR3 protein. The data show 250,000 to 300,000 distinct CDR3 sequences, 15% to 20% seen once. This clonotype originated in a man aged 18 to 29 who had mild COVID-19 (a few samples of this study predate the infection). Cell type and time point are not known. The V call is TRBV19, the J call TRBJ2-2; D may correspond to TRBD1 or TRBD2 (5 bases each). The sample comprised PBMCs or a T cell subset sorted from them (not recorded which). DNA for the CDR3: TGTGCCAGTTCCGGGACCCCCTACGTCCACGGGGAGCTGTTTTTT. Translated: CASSGTPYVHGELFF.